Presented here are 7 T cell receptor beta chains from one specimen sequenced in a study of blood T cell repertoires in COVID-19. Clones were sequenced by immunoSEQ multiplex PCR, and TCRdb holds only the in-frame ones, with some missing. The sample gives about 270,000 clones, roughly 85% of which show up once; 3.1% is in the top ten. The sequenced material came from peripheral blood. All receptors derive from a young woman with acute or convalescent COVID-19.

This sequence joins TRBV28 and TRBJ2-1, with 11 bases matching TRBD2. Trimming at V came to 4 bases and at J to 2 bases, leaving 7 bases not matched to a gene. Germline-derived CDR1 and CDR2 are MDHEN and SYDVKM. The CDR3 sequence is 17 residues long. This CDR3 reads CASSSIAGGPAYNEQFF. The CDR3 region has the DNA TGTGCCAGCAGTTCGATAGCGGGAGGGCCCGCCTACAATGAGCAGTTCTTC.

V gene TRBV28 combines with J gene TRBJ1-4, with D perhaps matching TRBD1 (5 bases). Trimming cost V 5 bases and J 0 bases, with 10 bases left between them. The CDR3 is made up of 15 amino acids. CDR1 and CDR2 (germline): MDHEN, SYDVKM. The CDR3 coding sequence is TGTGCCAGCAGTACAGAGACAGCAACTAATGAAAAACTGTTTTTT. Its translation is CASSTETATNEKLFF.

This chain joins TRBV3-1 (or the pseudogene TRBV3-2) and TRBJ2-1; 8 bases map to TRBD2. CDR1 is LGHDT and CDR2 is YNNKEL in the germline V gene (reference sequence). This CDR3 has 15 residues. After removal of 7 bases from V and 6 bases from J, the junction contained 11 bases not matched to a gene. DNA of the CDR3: TGTGCCAGCAACCCGACCGGGACTAGAGGCAATGAGCAGTTCTTC. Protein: CASNPTGTRGNEQFF.

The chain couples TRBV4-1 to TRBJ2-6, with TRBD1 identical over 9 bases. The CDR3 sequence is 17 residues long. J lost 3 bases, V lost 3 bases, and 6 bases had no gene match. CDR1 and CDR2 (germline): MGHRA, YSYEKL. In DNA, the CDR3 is TGCGCCAGCAGCCAGGAATGGACAGGGGTTGGGGCCAACGTCCTGACTTTC. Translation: CASSQEWTGVGANVLTF.

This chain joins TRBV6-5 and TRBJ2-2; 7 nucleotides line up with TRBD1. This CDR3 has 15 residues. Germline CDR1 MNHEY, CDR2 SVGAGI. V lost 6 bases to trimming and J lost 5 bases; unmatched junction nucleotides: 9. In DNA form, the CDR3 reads TGTGCCAGCAGGGACGGGACAGTGATGACCGGGGAGCTGTTTTTT. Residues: CASRDGTVMTGELFF.

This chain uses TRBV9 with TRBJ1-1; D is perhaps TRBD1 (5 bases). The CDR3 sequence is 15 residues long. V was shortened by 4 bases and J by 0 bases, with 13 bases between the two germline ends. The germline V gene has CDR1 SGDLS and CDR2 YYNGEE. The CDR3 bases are TGTGCCAGCAGCCCGCTGCGGGGGTTGAACACTGAAGCTTTCTTT. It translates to CASSPLRGLNTEAFF.

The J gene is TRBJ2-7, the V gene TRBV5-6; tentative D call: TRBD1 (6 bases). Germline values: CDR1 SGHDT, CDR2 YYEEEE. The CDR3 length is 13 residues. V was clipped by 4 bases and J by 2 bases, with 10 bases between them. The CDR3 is CASSPGHAYEQYF. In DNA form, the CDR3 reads TGTGCCAGCAGCCCGGGACATGCCTACGAGCAGTACTTC. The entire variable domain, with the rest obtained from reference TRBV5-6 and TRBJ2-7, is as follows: DAGVTQSPTHLIKTRGQQVTLRCSPKSGHDTVSWYQQALGQGPQFIFQYYEEEERQRGNFPDRFSGHQFPNYSSELNVNALLLGDSALYLCASSPGHAYEQYFGPGTRLTVT.